The TCR beta chain described here comes from a study of blood T cell repertoires in COVID-19. In the original processing: Cell counts per sample came from amplifying reference gene primers. Measured with immunoSEQ multiplex PCR; TCRdb has only the in-frame clones, and not every one. V, J and clone size reflect that table, while D and trimming were determined from the DNA. The data contain over 120,000 clones, about 85% of them singletons. V was pared by 0 bases and J by 6 bases, with 7 bases of the junction left unmatched. There are 15 residues in the CDR3. Germline assignment: CDR1 MNHEY and CDR2 SVGEGT. A few counts support this clone.

This TCR derives from a human donor with acute or convalescent COVID-19. The donor label of this sample is uncertain. The chain links TRBV6-2 or TRBV6-3 to TRBJ2-7, with 8 positions matching TRBD2. Source material: peripheral blood. For the CDR3, the DNA is TGTGCCAGCAGTTACTCAGGCGGGAGGCCTTCCGAGCAGTACTTC. This translates into CASSYSGGRPSEQYF.